This T cell receptor beta chain was observed in a study of glioma-infiltrating T cells (dated by TCRdb to about 2016). Broadly, across the study: TCR alpha- and beta-chain repertoires were sequenced from glioma tissue, non-neoplastic brain tissue and matched peripheral blood mononuclear cells. The paired cohort comprised three low-grade glioma patients, 8 or 9 primary glioblastoma patients and three non-glioma patients contributing non-neoplastic brain tissue. To measure how far tissue and blood T-cell populations diverged, each tissue-infiltrating repertoire was compared against the peripheral blood repertoire of the same patient. The study at large found these results: VJ-independent divergence between tissue and blood was lower than expected in non-neoplastic patients but higher than expected in all gliomas, particularly low-grade gliomas. Very few CDR3 sequences were found to be shared between tissue and blood, and this scarcity was attributed to high CDR3 diversity and limited sampling. Small numbers underpinned the group comparisons: under ten glioblastoma patients, three low-grade glioma patients and three non-neoplastic patients.

TCR alpha and beta CDR3 regions were amplified with the iRepertoire nested amplicon-rescue multiplex PCR (arm-PCR) platform from RNA. The input for one-step reverse transcription and amplification was roughly 90-450 ng of tissue mRNA or PBMC total RNA. After bead purification, a secondary multiplex PCR added Illumina adapters, and libraries were gel-purified between 200 and 400 bp. Demultiplexing relied on internal 6-nucleotide barcodes carried by the libraries. The libraries were sequenced on an Illumina MiSeq using 2x220 or 2x250 nucleotide paired-end reads. Regarding the original processing steps: FLASH 1.2.11 was used to merge paired reads, and BWA-MEM then aligned the reads to the GRCh37 human genome before TRA and TRB reads were extracted. For V and J assignment, an IMGT-derived reference of cassette sequences and CDR3 motifs that included pseudogenes was used. Reads were translated in three frames, and productive CDR3s were defined as those with a C...FGXG motif and no stop codons. Clonotypes were defined as unique combinations of V-J cassette pair and CDR3 amino acid sequence. Hamming distance filtering was applied to reads, with thresholds set by the sequence error rate of each sample in mapped regions. TCRdb itself trimmed the public reads at Q25 with fastp, ran MiXCR and retained productive beta chains. Rows are combined by CDR3 protein, so each entry shows the most common genes and DNA. The V and J calls and clone size are TCRdb's, not the authors'. Present in this sample are about 180,000 distinct CDR3 sequences, over 40% of which were seen just once. The ten largest clones capture roughly 5.5% of the sample.

Turning to this clonotype: The specificity of this receptor is unknown. No much larger clone exists at a distance of one base, and base qualities are not known.

V was cut back by 10 bases and J by 7 bases, leaving a gap of 20 bases between them. The CDR3 goes from the cysteine to the phenylalanine over 13 residues. The entry retains the CDR3 DNA only, 39 bases that are in frame from base 1. The specimen sequenced was glioma tissue, nonneoplastic brain tissue, or PBMCs (not recorded which). This clonotype originated in a human donor with low-grade glioma or glioblastoma, undergoing nonglioma brain surgery, or in good health (not recorded which). This sequence uses TRBV12-3 or TRBV12-4 and TRBJ2-7; the D gene is tentatively TRBD1 or TRBD2, each matching 5 bases. The bases read TGTGCCACCCGGGACCGCCAAGTCTGGGAGCAGTACTTC. This codes for CATRDRQVWEQYF.